A selection of T cell receptor beta chains follows, all from one sample in a study of T cells in Graves' hyperthyroidism and ophthalmopathy. TCRdb passed the multiplex PCR reads through MiXCR, listing each CDR3 protein once. The sample holds hundreds of thousands of distinct CDR3 sequences, approximately 14% seen once. The sequencing sample was made of blood. The receptors were gathered from a woman in her late teens or twenties with Graves' hyperthyroidism. The CDR3 runs from the conserved cysteine through the conserved F or W. The D gene is left open where the match is weak. Not all rows give a size; the values are once, few, many and, for expanded clones, a class.

clone_size,d_call,j_call,v_call,cdr3_length,cdr3_aa,cdr3_nt
few,TRBD1,TRBJ1-1,TRBV6-4,17,CASSDSTGGVLGTEAFF,TGTGCCAGCAGTGACTCGACAGGGGGCGTTTTAGGCACTGAAGCTTTCTTT
many,-,TRBJ2-1,TRBV5-8,15,CASILAVGGYNEQFF,TGTGCCAGCATCCTTGCGGTTGGGGGCTACAATGAGCAGTTCTTC
-,TRBD1,TRBJ1-1,TRBV2,15,CASSEFRGRNTEAFF,TGTGCCAGCAGTGAATTCAGGGGGCGGAACACTGAAGCTTTCTTT
many,-,TRBJ2-7,TRBV28,14,CASSFTGEHYEQYF,TGTGCCAGCAGTTTTACGGGGGAACATTACGAGCAGTACTTC
-,-,TRBJ2-1,TRBV20-1,11,CSASPDNEQFF,TGCAGTGCTAGCCCGGACAATGAGCAGTTCTTC
-,TRBD2,TRBJ2-2,TRBV5-4,16,CASSLQASGGTGELFF,TGTGCCAGCAGCTTGCAGGCTAGCGGGGGTACCGGGGAGCTGTTTTTT
many,-,TRBJ2-3,TRBV20-1,13,CSATWTAGATQYF,TGCAGTGCTACCTGGACCGCGGGGGCTACGCAGTATTTT
many,-,TRBJ1-2,TRBV7-2,13,CASSPTRARGYTF,TGTGCCAGCAGCCCTACCAGGGCTCGCGGCTACACCTTC
few,-,TRBJ1-5,TRBV19,15,CASSISGNSNQPQHF,TGTGCCAGTAGTATCTCAGGGAATAGCAATCAGCCCCAGCATTTT
many,-,TRBJ2-1,TRBV4-3,15,CASSQVGGGLNEQFF,TGCGCCAGCAGCCAAGTAGGTGGGGGGCTTAATGAGCAGTTCTTC
many,-,TRBJ2-7,TRBV5-1,13,CASSLLQHYEQYF,TGCGCCAGCAGCCTACTACAGCACTACGAGCAGTACTTC
many,-,TRBJ1-1,TRBV7-6,13,CASTQAGTTEAFF,TGTGCCAGCACCCAGGCAGGGACCACTGAAGCTTTCTTT
-,TRBD2,TRBJ2-1,TRBV7-9,16,CASSQVAGGGLGEQFF,TGCGCCAGCAGCCAAGTAGCGGGGGGGGGACTGGGGGAGCAGTTCTTC
-,-,TRBJ2-5,TRBV27,14,CASSPRDVQETQYF,TGTGCCAGCAGTCCCCGGGACGTCCAAGAGACCCAGTACTTC
-,TRBD1,TRBJ1-2,TRBV7-2,21,CASSLFLGSTGALSSYYGYTF,TGTGCCAGCAGCTTATTTTTAGGATCGACAGGGGCCCTTTCTTCCTACTATGGCTACACCTTC
many,-,TRBJ2-1,TRBV4-1,16,CASSQDPPGMYNEQFF,TGCGCCAGCAGCCAAGATCCCCCCGGGATGTACAATGAGCAGTTCTTC
-,-,TRBJ1-1,TRBV10-3,15,CAISESRQWAPEAFF,TGTGCCATCAGTGAGTCGAGACAGTGGGCTCCTGAAGCTTTCTTT
-,-,TRBJ1-1,TRBV5-1,13,CASSLDIETEAFF,TGCGCCAGCAGCTTGGACATAGAGACTGAAGCTTTCTTT
-,-,TRBJ2-5,TRBV5-1,11,CASREGETQYF,TGCGCCAGCCGCGAAGGAGAGACCCAGTACTTC
many,-,TRBJ1-1,TRBV20-1,10,CSARFTEAFF,TGCAGTGCTAGATTCACTGAAGCTTTCTTT
-,-,TRBJ2-2,TRBV6-1,16,CASSRPRVRDTGELFF,TGTGCCAGCAGCAGACCGAGGGTTCGGGACACCGGGGAGCTGTTTTTT
-,-,TRBJ2-1,TRBV5-1,12,CASSTEGLGQFF,TGCGCCAGCAGCACCGAGGGCCTCGGGCAGTTCTTC
many,TRBD2,TRBJ2-3,TRBV20-1,17,CSARDRSSGASTDTQYF,TGCAGTGCTAGAGATCGGTCTAGCGGGGCTAGCACAGATACGCAGTATTTT
many,TRBD2,TRBJ2-1,TRBV3-1,15,CASGLAGGPNNEQFF,TGTGCCAGTGGACTAGCGGGAGGGCCGAACAATGAGCAGTTCTTC
many,TRBD1,TRBJ1-1,TRBV18,15,CASSYLDRGDTEAFF,TGTGCCAGCTCATACCTCGACAGGGGGGACACTGAAGCTTTCTTT
-,TRBD1,TRBJ1-2,TRBV29-1,12,CSAPGQGAVYTF,TGCAGCGCCCCGGGACAGGGGGCGGTGTACACCTTC
-,-,TRBJ1-6,TRBV28,22,CASSFVSFVALVVPLHNSPLHF,TGTGCCAGCAGTTTTGTTTCGTTTGTGGCCTTAGTCGTCCCCCTTCATAATTCACCCCTCCACTTT
many,TRBD2,TRBJ2-2,TRBV12-3/TRBV12-4,15,CASSTSGRIPGELFF,TGTGCCAGCAGTACTAGCGGGAGGATTCCCGGGGAGCTGTTTTTT
-,TRBD2,TRBJ2-3,TRBV5-4,15,CASSLYGRAPDTQYF,TGTGCCAGCAGCTTGTACGGGAGGGCCCCAGATACGCAGTATTTT
-,TRBD2,TRBJ2-5,TRBV7-2,14,CASRVLAGGETQYF,TGTGCCAGCAGGGTTTTAGCGGGGGGGGAGACCCAGTACTTC
few,-,TRBJ1-1,TRBV5-5,16,CASSLESLALNTEAFF,TGTGCCAGCAGCTTGGAGTCACTGGCTTTGAACACTGAAGCTTTCTTT
few,TRBD2,TRBJ2-1,TRBV14,16,CASSRIAGGPYNEQFF,TGTGCCAGCAGCCGCATAGCGGGAGGGCCCTACAATGAGCAGTTCTTC
many,-,TRBJ2-7,TRBV11-2,14,CASSPDWSSYEQYF,TGTGCCAGCAGCCCGGACTGGAGCTCCTACGAGCAGTACTTC
-,TRBD1,TRBJ1-5,TRBV20-1,16,CSARMWTGPSNQPQHF,TGCAGTGCTAGAATGTGGACAGGCCCTAGCAATCAGCCCCAGCATTTT
many,-,TRBJ1-2,TRBV7-9,14,CASSLARGSGGYTF,TGTGCCAGCAGCTTAGCGCGGGGATCGGGAGGCTACACCTTC
-,-,TRBJ1-2,TRBV7-9,17,CASSLGWSGPLGYGYTF,TGTGCCAGCAGCTTAGGGTGGAGCGGACCTCTGGGCTATGGCTACACCTTC
many,-,TRBJ1-1,TRBV20-1,11,CSARRGVEAFF,TGCAGTGCTAGACGGGGGGTGGAGGCTTTCTTT
-,TRBD1,TRBJ1-4,TRBV24-1,15,CATSELTGGGEKLFF,TGTGCCACCAGTGAGTTAACAGGGGGCGGTGAAAAACTGTTTTTT
many,TRBD1,TRBJ1-6,TRBV12-3/TRBV12-4,12,CASSGQGSPLHF,TGTGCCAGCAGCGGACAGGGCTCACCCCTCCACTTT
-,TRBD2,TRBJ2-1,TRBV29-1,14,CSVTSGRSYNEQFF,TGCAGCGTAACTAGCGGGAGATCCTACAATGAGCAGTTCTTC
many,-,TRBJ2-1,TRBV12-3/TRBV12-4,11,CASSSFDEQFF,TGTGCCAGCAGTAGCTTCGATGAGCAGTTCTTC
many,-,TRBJ2-1,TRBV28,16,CASSEPRTVGRDEQFF,TGTGCCAGCAGTGAGCCACGGACAGTAGGAAGGGACGAGCAGTTCTTC
-,-,TRBJ1-1,TRBV19,18,CASSMIIQEGTYLAEAFF,TGTGCCAGTAGTATGATCATACAGGAGGGTACTTACTTGGCTGAAGCTTTCTTT
few,TRBD2,TRBJ2-1,TRBV7-3,18,CVSSPRPLAGRTYNEQFF,TGTGTCAGCAGCCCCCGCCCCCTAGCGGGTCGAACCTACAATGAGCAGTTCTTC
-,-,TRBJ1-3,TRBV5-1,16,CASSWTGAYSGNTIYF,TGCGCCAGCAGCTGGACCGGGGCCTACTCTGGAAACACCATATATTTT
-,TRBD2,TRBJ2-7,TRBV11-2,15,CASSLELAGSGEQYF,TGTGCCAGCAGCTTAGAGCTAGCGGGGTCTGGCGAGCAGTACTTC
-,TRBD1,TRBJ2-7,TRBV27,15,CASSLSDRGPYEQYF,TGTGCCAGCAGTTTGTCGGACAGGGGGCCCTACGAGCAGTACTTC
many,-,TRBJ1-2,TRBV27,13,CASSSWEAHGYTF,TGTGCCAGCAGTTCGTGGGAGGCCCATGGCTACACCTTC
-,TRBD1,TRBJ1-1,TRBV6-1,16,CASSDRTGGRSTEAFF,TGTGCCAGCAGTGACCGGACAGGGGGCCGGAGCACTGAAGCTTTCTTT
few,TRBD2,TRBJ2-2,TRBV24-1,15,CATSGAPRGAGELFF,TGTGCCACCAGTGGAGCGCCGCGGGGGGCCGGGGAGCTGTTTTTT
many,TRBD1,TRBJ1-2,TRBV18,15,CASSMGTGGDYGYTF,TGTGCCAGCTCTATGGGGACAGGGGGCGACTATGGCTACACCTTC
few,TRBD1,TRBJ1-5,TRBV19,14,CASGRDRALGPQHF,TGTGCCAGTGGGCGGGACAGGGCACTGGGGCCCCAGCATTTT
many,-,TRBJ1-4,TRBV2,18,CASSDLGGVRDANEKLFF,TGTGCCAGCAGTGATCTGGGAGGTGTCAGGGACGCTAATGAAAAACTGTTTTTT
many,TRBD2,TRBJ2-7,TRBV20-1,15,CSATGGGRGVYEQYF,TGCAGTGCTACCGGGGGGGGCAGGGGAGTCTACGAGCAGTACTTC
many,-,TRBJ2-7,TRBV2,12,CASSLDNYEQYF,TGTGCCAGCAGCTTGGACAACTACGAGCAGTACTTC
-,-,TRBJ2-5,TRBV5-5,15,CASSLGAGHQETQYF,TGTGCCAGCAGCTTGGGTGCGGGACACCAAGAGACCCAGTACTTC
many,-,TRBJ2-1,TRBV3-1,14,CASSQAGAYNEQFF,TGTGCCAGCAGCCAAGCGGGTGCCTACAATGAGCAGTTCTTC
few,-,TRBJ1-5,TRBV7-2,13,CASSGERDQPQHF,TGTGCCAGCAGCGGCGAAAGGGACCAGCCCCAGCATTTT
few,-,TRBJ2-5,TRBV4-1,16,CASSRGTVAVGETQYF,TGCGCCAGCAGCCGGGGGACGGTCGCCGTTGGGGAGACCCAGTACTTC